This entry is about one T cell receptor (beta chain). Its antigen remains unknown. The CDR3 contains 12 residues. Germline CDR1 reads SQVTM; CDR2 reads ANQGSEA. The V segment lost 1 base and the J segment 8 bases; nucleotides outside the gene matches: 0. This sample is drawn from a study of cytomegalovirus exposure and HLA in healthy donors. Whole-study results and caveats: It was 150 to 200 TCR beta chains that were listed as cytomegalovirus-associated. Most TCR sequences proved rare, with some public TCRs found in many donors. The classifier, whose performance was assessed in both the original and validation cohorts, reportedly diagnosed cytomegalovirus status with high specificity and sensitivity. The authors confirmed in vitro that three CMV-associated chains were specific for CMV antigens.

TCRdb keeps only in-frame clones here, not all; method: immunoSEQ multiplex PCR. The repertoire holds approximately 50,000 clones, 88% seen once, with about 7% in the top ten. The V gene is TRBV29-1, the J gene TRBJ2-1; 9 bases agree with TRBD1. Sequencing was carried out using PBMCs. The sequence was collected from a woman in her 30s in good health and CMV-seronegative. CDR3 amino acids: CSVEGDRDEQFF. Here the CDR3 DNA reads TGCAGCGTTGAAGGGGACAGGGATGAGCAGTTCTTC.